This T cell receptor beta chain was observed in a study of T cell changes during pregnancy in multiple sclerosis. Only in-frame clones appear in the TCRdb table, and some are missing; sequencing was by immunoSEQ multiplex PCR. The data show roughly 43,000 clones, around 93% seen once. Trimming removed 8 bases at V and 4 bases at J, with 15 bases between. Germline CDR1 MRHNA, CDR2 SNTAGT. The CDR3 sequence is 14 residues long. The TCR originated in a female donor with multiple sclerosis, enrolled in a pregnancy study. The source material was CD4+ T cells from peripheral blood mononuclear cells, sampled in the third trimester of pregnancy. The chain employs TRBV6-4 and TRBJ2-1; D possibly corresponds to TRBD2 (6 bases). CDR3 DNA: TGTGCCAGCTCCCCGGGAGTCTGGTACAATGAGCAGTTCTTC. Translation gives CASSPGVWYNEQFF.